This TCR beta chain was captured in a study of T cells after yellow fever vaccination (dated by TCRdb to between 2018 and 2020). General notes on the study: The SMART-Seq v4 Ultra Low Input RNA kit was used to prepare libraries from fractions with low cell numbers. Bulk PBMC replicates and cell subsets were isolated from blood drawn at multiple timepoints before and after both primary and secondary immunization. Bulk TCR alpha and beta repertoires were sequenced longitudinally to track T-cell clones before and after primary and booster YFV17D yellow fever vaccination. Two healthy male donors made up the cohort, one aged 18 to 29 years and the other aged 30 to 40 years. Overall study outcomes, separate from this receptor: A small share of clonotypes was detected in both CD4 and CD8 compartments, with the overlap likely arising from convergent recombination. Only two donors were included in the study, so the extent to which the findings can be generalized is limited. Computational filtering was required because FACS-sorted repertoires could contain abundant contaminating clonotypes from the bulk population. After the booster, most clones that had expanded after primary vaccination were detected again (roughly 96% of CD4 and around 88% of CD8), suggesting broad maintenance of memory. Compared with the primary T-cell response, the secondary T-cell response was weaker but faster, peaking on day 5 rather than day 15.

About this clonotype: No antigen is known for it. No base qualities exist here, and no much larger clone lies one base off it.

V loses 5 bases, J loses 2 bases, and the germline ends lie 13 bases apart. From the cysteine through the phenylalanine, the CDR3 covers 15 amino acids. Only the CDR3 portion is preserved as DNA: 45 bases, with reading frame beginning at the first base. CDR1 MNHEY and CDR2 SVGEGT are derived from the germline V gene. The treatment or condition label, read with the paper, signifies: live attenuated yellow fever vaccine strain. At each blood-draw timepoint, two biological replicates of bulk PBMCs were obtained. PBMCs were isolated from peripheral blood using a standard Ficoll-Paque protocol. TriZol was used to extract RNA from bulk PBMCs, from CD4 and CD8 fractions, and from dextramer-positive and dextramer-negative fractions. The instrument given in TCRdb is Illumina NovaSeq 6000. Synthesis of TCR cDNA relied on 5'RACE template switching, a step that introduced a universal primer site along with unique molecular identifiers. cDNA synthesis was primed from both the TCR alpha and TCR beta constant segments. Libraries were amplified in two PCR steps, with sample barcodes and sequencing adapters added in the second step. Sequencing of the libraries was done on either Illumina HiSeq 2500 (2x100 bp) or NovaSeq (2x150 bp). Regarding the original processing steps: MIGEC was used to demultiplex reads and collapse the reads into UMI consensus sequences, and MiXCR was used for V(D)J alignment. Clonotypes responding to the vaccine were identified with edgeR on replicate PBMC samples, with the criteria of FDR below 0.01 and a log2 fold change above 5 up to day 15. Each bulk clonotype was labeled CD4 or CD8 based on which sequenced repertoire, CD4 or CD8, contained the clonotype at higher abundance. TCRdb reanalyzed the raw reads on its own, using fastp at Q25 for trimming and MiXCR for clone calling, and kept in-frame beta chains. Entries are consolidated by CDR3 protein sequence, retaining the most common genes and DNA. Here the V and J calls rest on TCRdb's processing, not on the authors' analysis. The sample data list hundreds of thousands of distinct CDR3 sequences, and 18% of these were observed just once. The top ten hold over 15% of the sample.

The rearrangement combines TRBV6-2 or TRBV6-3 with TRBJ1-5; a tentative D match to TRBD1 spans 6 bases. The clonotype was recovered from a man in his late teens or twenties who received the YFV17D yellow fever vaccine. Sequencing was performed on PBMCs, taken before the yellow fever booster vaccination. CDR3 region: CASSTQGSGNQPQHF. In nucleotide form, the sequence is TGTGCCAGCAGTACACAGGGTTCGGGCAATCAGCCCCAGCATTTT.